This entry lists 14 T cell receptor beta chains sequenced from one sample in a study of blood T cell repertoires in COVID-19. Assay: immunoSEQ multiplex PCR; the TCRdb copy retains only in-frame clones and omits some. The repertoire includes over 45,000 clones, around 82% of them detected once, and around 7% sits in the top ten. The source material was peripheral blood. All receptors derive from a man aged 40-49 years with acute or convalescent COVID-19.

CDR3 bases: TGTGCCATCAGAGCCACCACAGATACGCAGTATTTT. It yields the protein CAIRATTDTQYF. The rearrangement joins TRBV10-3 to TRBJ2-3; D not certain. The CDR3 extends over 12 amino acids. Trimming took off 6 bases at V and 2 bases at J, with 6 bases between the two ends. Germline loops: CDR1 ENHRY, CDR2 SYGVKD.

CDR3 coding DNA: TGTGCCAGCAGCTGGGGACAGGGGGTATTCTATGAGCAGTTCTTC. It codes for CASSWGQGVFYEQFF. This chain links TRBV5-6 with TRBJ2-1; 11 bases align to TRBD1. Germline CDR1 is SGHDT and CDR2 is YYEEEE. This CDR3 region has 15 residues. Losses at the gene ends were 3 bases for V and 8 bases for J; bases not matched to a gene: 7.

This clone was counted a single time. This CDR3 is CASSFQGGYEQYF. The CDR3 bases are TGTGCCAGCAGTTTTCAGGGGGGCTACGAGCAGTACTTC. This chain connects TRBV27 to TRBJ2-7; tentatively, D is TRBD1 (7 bases). Trimming left V 3 bases short and J 3 bases short, with 9 bases between. Germline V CDR1 and CDR2: MNHEY, SMNVEV (reference sequence). There are 13 residues in the CDR3.

The chain's CDR3 is CASSVGTTAYEQYF. The DNA of the CDR3 is TGTGCCAGCAGCGTAGGGACTACCGCCTACGAGCAGTACTTC. The chain recombines TRBV9 with TRBJ2-7, with TRBD2 as a possible D gene (6 bases). CDR1 is SGDLS, CDR2 YYNGEE, per germline. V gave up 0 bases and J gave up 2 bases, with 9 bases separating them. The CDR3 has 14 residues.

The CDR3 loop is CATSNGGLANEQFF. The CDR3, as DNA: TGTGCCACCAGCAACGGGGGGCTAGCTAATGAGCAGTTCTTC. V is TRBV15 and J is TRBJ2-1; possible D gene TRBD2, 7 bases. V lost 4 bases and J 7 bases, leaving 14 bases between the germline ends. Per germline, CDR1 LNHNV and CDR2 YYDKDF (reference sequence). CDR3 size: 14 residues.

The chain employs TRBV7-9 and TRBJ1-6, with D possibly TRBD1 on 5 matching bases. Germline loops: CDR1 SEHNR, CDR2 FQNEAQ (reference sequence). CDR3 length: 14 residues. V lost 5 bases and J lost 7, with 12 bases in between. CDR3 sequence reads: CASSPWTQNSPLHF. In DNA, the CDR3 is TGTGCCAGCAGCCCTTGGACACAGAATTCACCCCTCCACTTT.

This chain links TRBV7-9 with TRBJ1-6, with TRBD1 matching over 8 bases. V lost 6 bases and J lost 6; bases outside the gene matches: 7. This CDR3 is built from 15 residues. Germline V gene sequence: CDR1 SEHNR, CDR2 FQNEAQ (reference sequence). This CDR3 is CASRPGQGGNSPLHF. The CDR3 bases are TGTGCCAGCAGACCCGGACAGGGCGGTAATTCACCCCTCCACTTT.

V usage is TRBV30 and J usage is TRBJ2-1, with 10 bases aligning to TRBD2. The germline gives CDR1 GTSNPN, CDR2 SVGIG (reference sequence). V lost 7 bases and J lost 13; bases outside the gene matches: 22. The CDR3 spans 16 residues. This CDR3 reads CAYRRLDLLAGDTQFF. As DNA, the CDR3 is TGTGCCTATCGACGATTAGATCTCCTAGCGGGGGATACCCAGTTCTTC.

The chain links TRBV7-9 to TRBJ1-2; D ambiguous. Germline-derived CDR1 and CDR2 are SEHNR and FQNEAQ (reference sequence). With 0 bases removed from V and 3 bases from J, the gap between germline ends came to 14 bases. The CDR3 runs to 16 residues. The CDR3 DNA reads TGTGCCAGCAGCTTAGCCAACTGGGCCCGAGACTATGGCTACACCTTC. Protein sequence: CASSLANWARDYGYTF.

The chain links TRBV19 to TRBJ2-7; tentative D call: TRBD1 (6 bases). There are 13 residues in the CDR3. The germline CDR1 and CDR2 sequences are LNHDA and SQIVND (reference sequence). This CDR3 is CATAWGPSYEQYF. The CDR3 region has the DNA TGTGCGACGGCGTGGGGGCCATCCTACGAGCAGTACTTC.

The chain couples TRBV7-2 to TRBJ2-3, with 8 bases aligning to TRBD2. Germline values: CDR1 SGHTA, CDR2 FQGNSA. The CDR3 sequence is 15 residues long. Germline trimming cut 2 bases from V and 6 bases from J; bases unmatched to any gene: 7. CDR3 in amino acids: CASSLTAGGGDTQYF. DNA of the CDR3: TGTGCCAGCAGCTTAACGGCGGGGGGCGGCGATACGCAGTATTTT.

The table lists this clone with a few counts. The chain couples TRBV5-1 to TRBJ1-5; 8 nucleotides agree with TRBD1. The CDR3 loop spans 15 amino acids. J was trimmed by 2 bases and V by 2 bases; bases with no gene match: 3. The V gene's germline CDR1 is SGHRS and CDR2 YFSETQ. CDR3 sequence: CASSLQGVGNQPQHF. CDR3 sequence (DNA): TGCGCCAGCAGCTTACAGGGGGTGGGCAATCAGCCCCAGCATTTT.

The rearrangement joins TRBV10-3 to TRBJ2-3; D may be TRBD1 (5 bases). Germline-derived CDR1 and CDR2 are ENHRY and SYGVKD. This CDR3 is 15 amino acids long. Trimming left V 3 bases short and J 2 bases short, with 12 bases between. In nucleotides, the CDR3 is TGTGCCATCAGTGACAGGGCAAAGAACACAGATACGCAGTATTTT. Its translation is CAISDRAKNTDTQYF.

V is TRBV5-1 and J is TRBJ2-7; no firm D call. V was clipped by 0 bases and J by 3 bases, with 13 bases between them. CDR3 size: 15 residues. Germline assignment: CDR1 SGHRS and CDR2 YFSETQ. CDR3 protein: CASSLDPQLHYEQYF. In DNA, the CDR3 is TGCGCCAGCAGCTTGGACCCCCAATTACACTACGAGCAGTACTTC.